The 14 T cell receptor beta chains below all came from one sample that was sequenced in a study of long-term antiretroviral therapy in people with HIV. A v3.0 immunoSEQ assay was performed at survey level. Assay used: immunoSEQ multiplex PCR; TCRdb lists only in-frame clones, some missing. The sample has tens of thousands of clones, over 90% seen once. The sample consisted of unsorted PBMCs, taken 5.3 years after starting antiretroviral therapy. These receptor sequences come from a man in his fifties or sixties with HIV.

This chain joins TRBV6-1 and TRBJ1-2; D is possibly TRBD1 (5 bases). CDR1 and CDR2 (germline): MNHNS, SASEGT. CDR3 length equals 14 residues. V gave up 2 bases and J gave up 7 bases, with 14 bases separating them. The CDR3: CASSEQGKSFGYTF. In DNA form, the CDR3 reads TGTGCCAGCAGTGAACAGGGAAAGAGTTTTGGCTACACCTTC.

The CDR3 here is CASNPGVNYGYTF. CDR3 coding DNA: TGTGCCAGCAACCCAGGTGTCAACTATGGCTACACCTTC. The V and J genes are TRBV28 and TRBJ1-2; D is undetermined. V gave up 7 bases and J gave up 2 bases, with 11 bases separating them. Germline CDR1 reads MDHEN; CDR2 reads SYDVKM. CDR3 length: 13 amino acids.

This clone has only one observation. J is TRBJ2-7 and V is TRBV6-6; TRBD1 matches at 12 bases. With 6 bases clipped from V and 5 bases from J, the junction kept 2 bases outside the gene matches. The CDR3 extends over 13 amino acids. Germline V lookup: CDR1 MNHNY, CDR2 SVGAGI (reference sequence). CDR3: CASSGDRGHEQYF. The DNA of the CDR3 is TGTGCCAGCAGCGGGGACAGGGGGCACGAGCAGTACTTC.

This chain joins TRBV6-6 and TRBJ1-2, with D uncertain. The CDR3 runs to 15 residues. Germline V lookup: CDR1 MNHNY, CDR2 SVGAGI (reference sequence). V lost 6 bases, J lost 4 bases, and 18 bases lay in between. The CDR3 sequence: CASSDSDTVLYGYTF. CDR3 bases: TGTGCCAGCAGCGACTCCGACACTGTCCTCTATGGCTACACCTTC.

CDR3 amino acids: CASSSELGHNTEAFF. CDR3 in DNA: TGTGCCAGCAGCTCAGAATTGGGACACAACACTGAAGCTTTCTTT. The chain carries TRBV11-2 and TRBJ1-1, with D possibly matching TRBD1 (6 bases). The CDR3 length is 15 residues. Germline-derived CDR1 and CDR2 are SGHAT and FQNNGV. Trimming removed 4 bases at V and 2 bases at J, with 14 bases between.

This chain links TRBV9 with TRBJ2-3; TRBD2 agrees at 7 bases. CDR3 length equals 16 residues. The trim removed 0 bases at V and 6 bases at J, leaving 10 bases unmatched. The germline gives CDR1 SGDLS, CDR2 YYNGEE. CDR3 sequence reads: CASSVDGGLHRDTQYF. Written as DNA, the CDR3 is TGTGCCAGCAGCGTAGATGGGGGACTACATCGGGATACGCAGTATTTT.

The J gene is TRBJ1-2, the V gene TRBV28; TRBD1 is a possible D gene (6 bases). From germline, CDR1 is MDHEN and CDR2 SYDVKM. The germline V and J ends were trimmed by 7 bases and 5 bases, with 17 bases remaining between them. The CDR3 consists of 14 residues. The CDR3 DNA sequence: TGTGCCAGCACCTCGGGGGCCCTTAGATATGGCTACACCTTC. Its protein is CASTSGALRYGYTF.

CDR3 DNA: TGTGCCAGCAGCTTCGGGACTAACGAGCAGTACTTC. Translation: CASSFGTNEQYF. This rearrangement joins TRBV11-3 to TRBJ2-7, with 7 bases identical to TRBD2. The CDR3 loop spans 12 amino acids. The V gene's germline CDR1 is SGHNT and CDR2 YENEEA. Trimming removed 3 bases from V and 5 bases from J; junction bases left unmatched: 1.

This sequence joins TRBV6-6 and TRBJ1-1; D might be TRBD1 (5 bases). There are 16 residues in the CDR3. V was shortened by 0 bases and J by 4 bases, with 15 bases between the two germline ends. CDR1 is MNHNY and CDR2 is SVGAGI in the germline V gene (reference sequence). The DNA of the CDR3 is TGTGCCAGCAGTTACTCCTTGTCGTCCGGGGGCACTGAAGCTTTCTTT. Translation: CASSYSLSSGGTEAFF.

The genes are TRBV5-5 and TRBJ1-2; D unresolved. CDR3 size: 16 residues. Germline values: CDR1 SGHKS, CDR2 YYEKEE (reference sequence). The germline V and J ends were trimmed by 0 bases and 2 bases, with 14 bases remaining between them. The CDR3 protein is CASSLGGSSMNYGYTF. CDR3 DNA sequence: TGTGCCAGCAGCTTGGGTGGGAGTTCCATGAACTATGGCTACACCTTC.

V and J are TRBV11-2 and TRBJ2-3, with D tentatively TRBD2 (5 bases). Trimming stripped 0 bases from V and 5 bases from J, with 9 bases between. Germline V gives CDR1 SGHAT, CDR2 FQNNGV. The CDR3 sequence is 14 residues long. CDR3 amino acids: CASSLERALDTQYF. In DNA, the CDR3 is TGTGCCAGCAGCTTAGAGAGGGCCTTAGATACGCAGTATTTT.

V usage is TRBV28 and J usage is TRBJ1-5; 8 positions match TRBD1. The V segment lost 9 bases and the J segment 8 bases; nucleotides outside the gene matches: 15. The length of the CDR3 is 15 residues. Per the germline V gene, CDR1 is MDHEN and CDR2 is SYDVKM. The CDR3 DNA follows: TGTGCCAGTCAGGGGGCTTCCATCCCGATCAAGCCCCAGCATTTT. This translates into CASQGASIPIKPQHF.

The chain links TRBV5-6 to TRBJ1-6; 9 bases fit TRBD1. The CDR3 is 14 residues long. CDR1 is SGHDT and CDR2 is YYEEEE in the germline V gene. V shed 0 bases and J 10 bases; nucleotides not matched to a gene: 2. CDR3 residues: CASSLGQGESPLHF. CDR3 DNA: TGTGCCAGCAGCTTGGGACAGGGGGAGTCACCCCTCCACTTT.

The V call is TRBV6-5, the J call TRBJ2-7, with TRBD2 identical over 7 bases. The CDR3 sequence is 15 residues long. V was pared by 0 bases and J by 0 bases, with 2 bases of the junction left unmatched. Germline V gene sequence: CDR1 MNHEY, CDR2 SVGAGI. The CDR3 sequence is CASSYSPSGSYEQYF. As DNA, the CDR3 is TGTGCCAGCAGTTACTCGCCTAGCGGCTCCTACGAGCAGTACTTC.